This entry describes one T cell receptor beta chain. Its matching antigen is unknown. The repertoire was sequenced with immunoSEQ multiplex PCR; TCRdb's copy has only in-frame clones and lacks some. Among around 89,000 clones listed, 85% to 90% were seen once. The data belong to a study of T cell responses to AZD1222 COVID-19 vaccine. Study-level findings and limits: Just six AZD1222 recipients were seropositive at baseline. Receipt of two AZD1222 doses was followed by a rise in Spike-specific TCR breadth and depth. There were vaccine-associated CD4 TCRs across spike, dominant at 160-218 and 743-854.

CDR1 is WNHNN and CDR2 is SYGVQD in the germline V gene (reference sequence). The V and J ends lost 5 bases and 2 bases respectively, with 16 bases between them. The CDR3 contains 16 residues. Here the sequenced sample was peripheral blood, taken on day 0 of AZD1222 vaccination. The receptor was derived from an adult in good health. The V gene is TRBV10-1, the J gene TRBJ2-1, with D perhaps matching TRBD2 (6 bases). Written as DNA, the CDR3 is TGCGCCAGCAGTCCTTTTCGTAGCGGCACCTACAATGAGCAGTTCTTC. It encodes CASSPFRSGTYNEQFF.